This T cell receptor beta chain was captured by sequencing in a study of blood T cell repertoires in COVID-19. The CDR3 spans 11 residues. Trimming removed 7 bases at V and 8 bases at J, with 11 bases between. This clone was seen only a few times. TCRdb's copy holds only in-frame clones and misses some; the assay was immunoSEQ multiplex PCR. The sample lists 150,000 to 200,000 clones; approximately 87% were seen once. The sample consisted of peripheral blood. This clonotype was sampled from a woman between 65 and 79 years old with acute or convalescent COVID-19. The chain is built from TRBV12-3 or TRBV12-4 and TRBJ1-1; D is ambiguous. CDR3 DNA: TGTGCCAGCATCCATGGGCGCGAAGCTTTCTTT. Protein sequence: CASIHGREAFF.